This section outlines one T cell receptor (beta chain) sequence together with its context. Its antigen is still unknown. Sequencing used immunoSEQ multiplex PCR; TCRdb keeps in-frame clones, though not all of them. The profile covers 30,000 to 50,000 clones, with 75% to 85% appearing a single time and about a tenth taken by the ten largest. The data derive from a study of PD-1 blockade in classical Hodgkin lymphoma. Notes on the study in general: Later analyses included only patients treated at least 1 year post-ASCT. Diversity similar to that of newly diagnosed patients was seen at baseline in complete responders.

Autologous stem cell transplantation was followed by relapse in every patient, and brentuximab vedotin exposure varied. The best responses consisted of complete response, partial response or progressive disease. The germline V gene has CDR1 MDHEN and CDR2 SYDVKM. CDR3 length: 16 residues. V lost 1 base and J lost 0, with 10 bases in between. The sequence came from a human donor with classical Hodgkin lymphoma. The V and J genes are TRBV28 and TRBJ2-1; maybe TRBD2 (6 bases). The material was peripheral blood mononuclear cells (PBMCs), obtained at baseline. The CDR3 spells CASSLLGGSSYNEQFF. CDR3 DNA: TGTGCCAGCAGTTTATTGGGGGGAAGCTCCTACAATGAGCAGTTCTTC.